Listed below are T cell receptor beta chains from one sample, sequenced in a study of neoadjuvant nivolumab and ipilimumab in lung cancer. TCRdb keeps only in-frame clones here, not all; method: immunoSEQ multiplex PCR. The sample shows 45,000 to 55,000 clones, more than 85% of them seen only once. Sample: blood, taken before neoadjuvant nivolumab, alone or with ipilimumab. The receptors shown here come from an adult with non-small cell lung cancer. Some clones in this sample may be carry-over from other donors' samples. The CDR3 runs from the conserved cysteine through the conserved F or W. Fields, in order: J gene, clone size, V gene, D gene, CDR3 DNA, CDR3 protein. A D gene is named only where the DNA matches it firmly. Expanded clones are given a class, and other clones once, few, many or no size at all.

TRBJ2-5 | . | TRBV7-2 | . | TGTGCCAGCAGCTTAGCCCCCGACAGGTTCCCTCGGACCCAGTACTTC | CASSLAPDRFPRTQYF
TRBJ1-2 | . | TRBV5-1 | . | TGCGCCAGCAGCGGGGACATCTATGGCTACACCTTC | CASSGDIYGYTF
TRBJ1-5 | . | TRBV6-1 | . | TGTGCCAGCAGTGGGCCGGGGTCTGGCAATCAGCCCCAGCATTTT | CASSGPGSGNQPQHF
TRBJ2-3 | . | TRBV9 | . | TGTGCCAGCAGCGTAGACGGGGGAAGAGATACGCAGTATTTT | CASSVDGGRDTQYF
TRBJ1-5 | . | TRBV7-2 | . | TGTGCCAGCAGCTTATCAGTGAATCAGCCCCAGCATTTT | CASSLSVNQPQHF
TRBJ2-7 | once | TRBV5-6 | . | TGTGCCAGCAGCTTCCGGGGGTTACCCTCCTACGAGCAGTACTTC | CASSFRGLPSYEQYF
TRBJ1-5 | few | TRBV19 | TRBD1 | TGTGCCAGTAGTAGACAGGGCCTCAATCAGCCCCAGCATTTT | CASSRQGLNQPQHF
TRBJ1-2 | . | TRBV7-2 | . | TGTGCCAGCAGCTTAGGAGGCTATGGCTACACCTTC | CASSLGGYGYTF
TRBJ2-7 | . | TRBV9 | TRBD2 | TGTGCCAGCAGTCCTAGCGGGAGGGTCTACGAGCAGTACTTC | CASSPSGRVYEQYF
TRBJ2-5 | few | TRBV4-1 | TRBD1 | TGCGCCAGCAGCCTCGCCGGGACAGGGTCTGAGACCCAGTACTTC | CASSLAGTGSETQYF
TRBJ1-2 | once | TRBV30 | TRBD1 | TGTGCCTGGAGTGGGGACAGGAAGGTCTATGGGGGCTACACCTTC | CAWSGDRKVYGGYTF
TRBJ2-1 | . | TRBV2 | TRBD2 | TGTGCCAGAACTATGTTAAGGAGCGGGAGCAGGGACAATGAGCAGTTCTTC | CARTMLRSGSRDNEQFF
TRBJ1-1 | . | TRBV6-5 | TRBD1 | TGTGCCAGCAGGAAACCTACAGGGGGCCGCACTGAAGCTTTCTTT | CASRKPTGGRTEAFF
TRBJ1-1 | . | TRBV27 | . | TGTGCCAGCAGTTGGGGGAGGGCGAACACTGAAGCTTTCTTT | CASSWGRANTEAFF
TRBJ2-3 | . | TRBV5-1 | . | TGCGCCAGCAGGCGACCGGGAACCACAGATACGCAGTATTTT | CASRRPGTTDTQYF
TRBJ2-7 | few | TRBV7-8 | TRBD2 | TGTGCCAGCAGCTCTCGCCGACTAGCGGGGTACGAGCAGTACTTC | CASSSRRLAGYEQYF
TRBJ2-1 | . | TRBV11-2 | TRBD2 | TGTGCCAGCAGCTTAGGGACTAGCGGAAAATACAATGAGCAGTTCTTC | CASSLGTSGKYNEQFF